Shown below are 21 T cell receptor beta chains from a single sample sequenced in a study of blood T cell repertoires in COVID-19. The table came from immunoSEQ multiplex PCR; TCRdb's copy has only in-frame clones and leaves some out. Counted here are fewer than 250,000 clones, around nine tenths occurring once; the ten biggest clones make up approximately 1.5%. The sequenced sample consisted of peripheral blood. These TCRs come from a woman in her fifties or sixties who had recovered from COVID-19.

In regard to this clone: This sample includes further DNA sequences coding for the same CDR3. The V gene is TRBV15, the J gene TRBJ1-5; tentatively, D is TRBD1 (5 bases). The CDR3 spans 14 residues. V dropped 0 bases and J dropped 4 bases, with 7 bases sitting between them. CDR1 is LNHNV, CDR2 YYDKDF, per germline (reference sequence). The CDR3 bases are TGTGCCACCAGCAGAGATCGGGGGAATCAGCCCCAGCATTTT. Its translation: CATSRDRGNQPQHF.

The chain links TRBV7-9 to TRBJ1-2; D possibly corresponds to TRBD1 (6 bases). The V end was cut by 4 bases, the J end by 2 bases, with 8 bases between. This CDR3 has 13 amino acids. Germline V CDR1 and CDR2: SEHNR, FQNEAQ (reference sequence). CDR3 nucleotides: TGTGCCAGCAGCTCGCAGGGGAACTATGGCTACACCTTC. Translating it yields CASSSQGNYGYTF.

This clone was counted only a few times. The J gene is TRBJ2-7, the V gene TRBV24-1; 11 bases map to TRBD1. CDR3 length: 15 amino acids. The germline V gene encodes CDR1 KGHDR and CDR2 SFDVKD. V shed 3 bases, J shed 3 bases, and the junction held 3 bases outside the gene matches. The CDR3 bases are TGTGCCACCAGTGATCCCGGGACAGGGGGCTACGAGCAGTACTTC. This sequence encodes CATSDPGTGGYEQYF.

This chain joins TRBV7-2 and TRBJ2-5; tentative D call: TRBD2 (6 bases). V lost 5 bases, J lost 5 bases, and 12 bases lay in between. Germline CDR1 reads SGHTA; CDR2 reads FQGNSA. There are 13 residues in the CDR3. Written as DNA, the CDR3 is TGTGCCAGCAGCGCCGGGACTTCCGAGACCCAGTACTTC. As protein: CASSAGTSETQYF.

V usage is TRBV10-3 and J usage is TRBJ1-3; no clear D gene. Per germline, CDR1 ENHRY and CDR2 SYGVKD. The V gene lost 10 bases and the J gene lost 6 bases, with 16 bases spanning the gap. This CDR3 spans 13 amino acids. Here the CDR3 DNA reads TGTGCCACCAATTCTTGGGAGGAAAACACCATATATTTT. Amino acid sequence: CATNSWEENTIYF.

The chain links TRBV27 to TRBJ1-6, with D possibly being TRBD1 (6 bases). The CDR3 runs to 15 residues. V lost 4 bases and J 7 bases, leaving 14 bases between the germline ends. Germline values: CDR1 MNHEY, CDR2 SMNVEV (reference sequence). CDR3 sequence (DNA): TGTGCCAGCAGTTCCGGGACAAGGGGGAATTCACCCCTCCACTTT. As protein: CASSSGTRGNSPLHF.

This chain joins TRBV6-2 or TRBV6-3 and TRBJ1-1, with 8 bases that match TRBD1. The CDR3 length is 17 residues. The germline V gene encodes CDR1 MNHEY and CDR2 SVGEGT. Trimming removed 0 bases from V and 0 bases from J; junction bases left unmatched: 6. CDR3 sequence reads: CASSYSSDRGLNTEAFF. The CDR3 DNA reads TGTGCCAGCAGTTACTCGAGTGACAGGGGTTTGAACACTGAAGCTTTCTTT.

The genes are TRBV27 and TRBJ2-7; the D is unclear. Germline V gene lookup returns CDR1 MNHEY and CDR2 SMNVEV (reference sequence). Trimming cost V 6 bases and J 2 bases, with 14 bases left between them. This CDR3 comprises 14 residues. The CDR3 here is CASSHPGSTYEQYF. The CDR3 DNA reads TGTGCCAGCAGCCATCCCGGGTCGACCTACGAGCAGTACTTC.

The chain joins TRBV4-2 to TRBJ2-3; unclear D gene. V lost 4 bases and J 4 bases, leaving 12 bases between the germline ends. Per germline, CDR1 LGHNA and CDR2 YNFKEQ. The CDR3 totals 14 residues. In nucleotides, the CDR3 is TGTGCCAGCAGCCCCGCTCGGTTAGCAGATACGCAGTATTTT. Translation gives CASSPARLADTQYF.

The rearrangement joins TRBV28 to TRBJ1-2, with D unclear. Germline values: CDR1 MDHEN, CDR2 SYDVKM. Deletions cut 6 bases from V and 3 bases from J, with 17 bases between. The CDR3 runs to 15 residues. The CDR3 loop reads CASSPRSLQYYGYTF. The CDR3 DNA reads as TGTGCCAGCAGCCCAAGATCTCTGCAGTACTATGGCTACACCTTC.

The chain combines TRBV6-5 with TRBJ2-7; 8 bases are shared with TRBD1. The CDR3 covers 13 residues. Trimming at V came to 7 bases and at J to 2 bases, leaving 4 bases not matched to a gene. Germline V lookup: CDR1 MNHEY, CDR2 SVGAGI. CDR3 coding DNA: TGTGCCAGCAACTACAGGGGGGCCTACGAGCAGTACTTC. It translates to CASNYRGAYEQYF.

This chain connects TRBV11-2 to TRBJ1-5, with D possibly TRBD1 on 6 matching bases. The CDR3 runs 13 residues. From germline, CDR1 is SGHAT and CDR2 FQNNGV. Trimming removed 5 bases at V and 5 bases at J, with 10 bases between. CDR3 residues: CASSSYRDQPQHF. The CDR3 region has the DNA TGTGCCAGCAGCAGCTACAGGGATCAGCCCCAGCATTTT.

The chain has TRBV15 and TRBJ2-2; D gene ambiguous. V shed 0 bases and J shed 1 base, with 9 bases lying between them. The germline CDR1 and CDR2 sequences are LNHNV and YYDKDF (reference sequence). CDR3 length equals 16 residues. The CDR3 nucleotides are TGTGCCACCAGCAGAGATTTTTGGCAGAACACCGGGGAGCTGTTTTTT. It specifies CATSRDFWQNTGELFF.

V is TRBV4-2 and J is TRBJ1-2, with a tentative D call TRBD1 (5 bases). V lost 3 bases to trimming and J lost 6 bases, with 8 bases between them. There are 12 residues in the CDR3. Germline V gene data show CDR1 as LGHNA and CDR2 as YNFKEQ. The DNA for the CDR3 is TGTGCCAGCAGCCACGACAGCCATGGCTACACCTTC. Encoded protein: CASSHDSHGYTF.

The J gene is TRBJ2-1, the V gene TRBV6-1; 7 bases fit TRBD1. Germline-derived CDR1 and CDR2 are MNHNS and SASEGT. After removal of 6 bases from V and 2 bases from J, the junction contained 4 bases not matched to a gene. The CDR3 covers 14 residues. The CDR3 spells CASSLGQTYNEQFF. In DNA form, the CDR3 reads TGTGCCAGCAGCCTGGGACAGACCTACAATGAGCAGTTCTTC.

The chain recombines TRBV29-1 with TRBJ2-1; D is unclear. V was pared by 3 bases and J by 8 bases, with 14 bases between. Germline assignment: CDR1 SQVTM and CDR2 ANQGSEA. CDR3 length equals 13 residues. DNA of the CDR3: TGCAGCGTTGATCACCGGTTAGTAGATGAGCAGTTCTTC. This gives the protein CSVDHRLVDEQFF.

This clone was detected a few times. The chain carries TRBV7-2 and TRBJ2-2, with TRBD2 matching over 12 bases. Germline loops: CDR1 SGHTA, CDR2 FQGNSA. Trimming removed 5 bases from V and 8 bases from J; junction bases left unmatched: 9. The CDR3 runs to 16 residues. The CDR3: CASSPGLAGLLGELFF. CDR3 bases: TGTGCCAGCAGCCCCGGACTAGCGGGGTTGTTAGGGGAGCTGTTTTTT.

V is TRBV5-1 and J is TRBJ2-7, with 7 bases fitting TRBD1. This CDR3 has 17 residues. From germline, CDR1 is SGHRS and CDR2 YFSETQ. V lost 4 bases and J lost 2; bases outside the gene matches: 15. The CDR3, as DNA: TGCGCCAGCAGCCTCCGCCCCCCCCCGGGACAGACCTACGAGCAGTACTTC. Its protein product is CASSLRPPPGQTYEQYF.

The rearrangement links TRBV7-8 to TRBJ2-3, with D perhaps matching TRBD2 (5 bases). V lost 8 bases to trimming and J lost 3 bases, with 18 bases between them. CDR3 length: 15 residues. The germline V gene encodes CDR1 SGHVS and CDR2 FQNEAQ. This CDR3 reads CASGPTQDSTDTQYF. For the CDR3, the DNA is TGTGCCAGCGGTCCAACTCAGGACTCGACAGATACGCAGTATTTT.

This chain links TRBV19 with TRBJ2-1; TRBD1 matches 10 bases. In germline, CDR1 is LNHDA, CDR2 SQIVND (reference sequence). V gave up 8 bases and J gave up 8 bases; unmatched junction bases: 15. The CDR3 contains 16 residues. The CDR3 DNA reads TGTGCCAGTCCAAACCCAGGGACAGGGGAGGGGGATGAGCAGTTCTTC. This encodes CASPNPGTGEGDEQFF.

V and J are TRBV11-2 and TRBJ2-2, with TRBD2 as a possible D gene (5 bases). The CDR3 spans 16 residues. V shed 5 bases and J shed 1 base, with 14 bases lying between them. CDR1 SGHAT and CDR2 FQNNGV come from the germline V gene. CDR3: CASSPPRGMNTGELFF. CDR3 sequence (DNA): TGTGCCAGCAGCCCGCCCCGGGGAATGAACACCGGGGAGCTGTTTTTT.